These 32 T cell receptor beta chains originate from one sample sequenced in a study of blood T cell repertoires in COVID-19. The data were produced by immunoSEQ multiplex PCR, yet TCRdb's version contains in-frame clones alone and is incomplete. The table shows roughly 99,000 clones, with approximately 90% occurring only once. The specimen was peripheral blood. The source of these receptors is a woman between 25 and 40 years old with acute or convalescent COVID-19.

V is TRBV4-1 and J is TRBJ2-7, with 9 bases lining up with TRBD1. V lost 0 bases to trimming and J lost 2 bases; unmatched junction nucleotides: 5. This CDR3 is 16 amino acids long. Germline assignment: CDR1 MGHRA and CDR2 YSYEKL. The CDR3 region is CASSQDTQGAPYEQYF. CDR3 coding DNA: TGCGCCAGCAGCCAAGATACACAGGGGGCCCCCTACGAGCAGTACTTC.

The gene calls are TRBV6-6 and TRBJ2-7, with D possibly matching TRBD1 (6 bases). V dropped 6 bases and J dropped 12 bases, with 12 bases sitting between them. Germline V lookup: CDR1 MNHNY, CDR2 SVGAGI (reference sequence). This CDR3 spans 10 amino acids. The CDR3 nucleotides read TGTGCCAGCAGAAAAACAGGGCTGTACTTC. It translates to CASRKTGLYF.

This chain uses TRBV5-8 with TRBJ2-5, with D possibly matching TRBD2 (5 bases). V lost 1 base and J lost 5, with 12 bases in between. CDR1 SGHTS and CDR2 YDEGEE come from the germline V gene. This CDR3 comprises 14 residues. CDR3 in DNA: TGTGCCAGCAGCTTGAGTACCGGGGTTGAGACCCAGTACTTC. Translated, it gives CASSLSTGVETQYF.

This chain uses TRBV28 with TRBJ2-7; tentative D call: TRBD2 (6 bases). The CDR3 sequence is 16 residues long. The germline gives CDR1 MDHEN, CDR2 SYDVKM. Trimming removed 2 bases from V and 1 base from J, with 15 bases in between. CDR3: CASSLPRDSSSYEQYF. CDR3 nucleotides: TGTGCCAGCAGTTTACCCCGGGACTCCTCATCCTACGAGCAGTACTTC.

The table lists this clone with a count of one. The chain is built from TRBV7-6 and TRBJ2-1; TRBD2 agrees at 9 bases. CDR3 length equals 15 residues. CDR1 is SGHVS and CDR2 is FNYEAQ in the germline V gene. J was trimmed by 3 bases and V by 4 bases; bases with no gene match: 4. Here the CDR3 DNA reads TGTGCCAGCAGCTCAGCTAGCGGGGACTACAATGAGCAGTTCTTC. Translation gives CASSSASGDYNEQFF.

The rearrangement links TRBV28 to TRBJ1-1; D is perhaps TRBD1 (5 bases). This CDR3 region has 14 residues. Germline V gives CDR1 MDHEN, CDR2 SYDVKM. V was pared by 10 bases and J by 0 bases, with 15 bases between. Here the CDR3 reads CATLDSNMNTEAFF. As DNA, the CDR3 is TGTGCCACCCTAGACAGCAACATGAACACTGAAGCTTTCTTT. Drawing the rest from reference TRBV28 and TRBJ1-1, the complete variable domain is DVKVTQSSRYLVKRTGEKVFLECVQDMDHENMFWYRQDPGLGLRLIYFSYDVKMKEKGDIPEGYSVSREKKERFSLILESASTNQTSMYLCATLDSNMNTEAFFGQGTRLTVV.

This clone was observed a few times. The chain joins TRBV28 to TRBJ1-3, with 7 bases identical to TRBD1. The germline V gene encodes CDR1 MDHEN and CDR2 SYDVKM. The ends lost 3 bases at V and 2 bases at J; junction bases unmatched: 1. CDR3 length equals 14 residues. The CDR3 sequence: CASSLTGTGNTIYF. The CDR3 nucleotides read TGTGCCAGCAGTTTGACAGGGACTGGAAACACCATATATTTT.

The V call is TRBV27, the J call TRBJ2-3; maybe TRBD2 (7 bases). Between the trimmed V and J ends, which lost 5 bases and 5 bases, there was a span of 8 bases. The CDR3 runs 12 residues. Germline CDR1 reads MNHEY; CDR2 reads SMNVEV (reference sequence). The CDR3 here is CASSRGGDTQYF. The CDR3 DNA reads TGTGCCAGCAGTAGGGGGGGAGATACGCAGTATTTT.

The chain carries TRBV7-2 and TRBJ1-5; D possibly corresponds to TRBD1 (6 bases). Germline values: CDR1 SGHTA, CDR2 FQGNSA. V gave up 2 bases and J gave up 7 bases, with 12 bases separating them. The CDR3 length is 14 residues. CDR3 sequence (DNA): TGTGCCAGCAGCTTATCAGGGGATGGCCAGCCCCAGCATTTT. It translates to CASSLSGDGQPQHF.

CDR3 nucleotides: TGTGCCAGCAGTTTCGCCGGGACTAGCGTCACCGGGGAGCTGTTTTTT. Its protein product is CASSFAGTSVTGELFF. The chain links TRBV6-2 or TRBV6-3 to TRBJ2-2; 10 bases line up with TRBD2. This CDR3 spans 16 amino acids. Germline V gives CDR1 MNHEY, CDR2 SVGEGT. V was clipped by 4 bases and J by 4 bases; unmatched bases: 6.

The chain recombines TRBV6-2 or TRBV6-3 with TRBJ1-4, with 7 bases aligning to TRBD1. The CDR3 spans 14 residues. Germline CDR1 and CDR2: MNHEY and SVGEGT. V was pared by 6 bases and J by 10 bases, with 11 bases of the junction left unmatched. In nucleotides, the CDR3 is TGTGCCAGCAGCTCCGGGACAGCGCATGGAAAACTGTTTTTT. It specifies CASSSGTAHGKLFF.

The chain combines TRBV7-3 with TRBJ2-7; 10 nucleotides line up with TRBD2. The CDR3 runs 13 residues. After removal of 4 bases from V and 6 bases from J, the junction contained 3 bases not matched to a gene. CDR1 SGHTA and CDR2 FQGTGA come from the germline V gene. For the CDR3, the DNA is TGTGCCAGCAGCTCCCGGACTAGCGGCGAGCAGTACTTC. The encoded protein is CASSSRTSGEQYF.

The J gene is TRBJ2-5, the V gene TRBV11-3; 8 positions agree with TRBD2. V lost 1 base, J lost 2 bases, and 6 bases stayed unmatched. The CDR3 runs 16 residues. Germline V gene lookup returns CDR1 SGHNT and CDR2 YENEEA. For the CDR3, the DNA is TGTGCCAGCAGCTTAGGAGCGGGGGTACCACAAGAGACCCAGTACTTC. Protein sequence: CASSLGAGVPQETQYF.

The CDR3 coding sequence is TGTGCCAGCAGCTTAGGACTGGGACTAGCGGGGGAGGTAGATACGCAGTATTTT. Its protein product is CASSLGLGLAGEVDTQYF. The V and J genes are TRBV7-9 and TRBJ2-3; TRBD2 matches at 14 bases. The germline V gene encodes CDR1 SEHNR and CDR2 FQNEAQ (reference sequence). V trimming: 1 base; J trimming: 5 bases; junction bases outside the gene matches: 8. The CDR3 extends over 18 amino acids.

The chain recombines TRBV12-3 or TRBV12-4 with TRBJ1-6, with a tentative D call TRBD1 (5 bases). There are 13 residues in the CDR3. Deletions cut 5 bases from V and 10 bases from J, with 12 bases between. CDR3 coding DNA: TGTGCCAGCAGTACGATACAGGTCTCACCCCTCCACTTT. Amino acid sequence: CASSTIQVSPLHF.

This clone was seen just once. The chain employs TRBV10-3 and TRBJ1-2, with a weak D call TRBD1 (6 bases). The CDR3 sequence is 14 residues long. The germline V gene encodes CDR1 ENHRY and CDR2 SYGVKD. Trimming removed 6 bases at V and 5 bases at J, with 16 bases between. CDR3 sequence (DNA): TGTGCCATCAGACCTTCCTCCGGACAGTATGGCTACACCTTC. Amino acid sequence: CAIRPSSGQYGYTF.

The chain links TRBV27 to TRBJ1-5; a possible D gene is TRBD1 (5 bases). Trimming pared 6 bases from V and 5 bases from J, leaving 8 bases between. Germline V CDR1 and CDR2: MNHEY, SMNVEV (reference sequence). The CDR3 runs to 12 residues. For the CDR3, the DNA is TGTGCCAGCAGGACAGCCGATCAGCCCCAGCATTTT. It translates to CASRTADQPQHF.

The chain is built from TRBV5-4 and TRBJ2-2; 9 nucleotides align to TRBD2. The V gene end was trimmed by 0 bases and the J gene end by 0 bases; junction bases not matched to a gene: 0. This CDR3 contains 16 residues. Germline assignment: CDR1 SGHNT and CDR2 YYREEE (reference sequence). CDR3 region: CASSLASGTNTGELFF. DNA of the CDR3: TGTGCCAGCAGCTTGGCTAGCGGGACGAACACCGGGGAGCTGTTTTTT.

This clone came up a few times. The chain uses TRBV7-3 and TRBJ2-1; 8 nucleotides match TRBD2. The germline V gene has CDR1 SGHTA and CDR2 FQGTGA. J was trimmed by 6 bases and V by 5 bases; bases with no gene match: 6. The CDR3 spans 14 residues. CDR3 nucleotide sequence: TGTGCCAGCAGCCATAGCGGGAAGAGCAATGAGCAGTTCTTC. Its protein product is CASSHSGKSNEQFF.

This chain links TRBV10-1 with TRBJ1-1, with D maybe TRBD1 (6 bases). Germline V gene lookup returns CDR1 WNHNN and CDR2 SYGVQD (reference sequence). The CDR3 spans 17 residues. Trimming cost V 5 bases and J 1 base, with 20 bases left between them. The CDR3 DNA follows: TGCGCCAGCAGTTGCTTATTTAGACAGGCACCGAACACTGAAGCTTTCTTT. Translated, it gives CASSCLFRQAPNTEAFF.

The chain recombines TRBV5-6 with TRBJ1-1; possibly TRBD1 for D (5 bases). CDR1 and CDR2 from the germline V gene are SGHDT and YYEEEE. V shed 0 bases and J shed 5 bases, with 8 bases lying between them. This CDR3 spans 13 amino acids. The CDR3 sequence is CASSLGGRTEAFF. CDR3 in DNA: TGTGCCAGCAGCTTGGGGGGCAGGACTGAAGCTTTCTTT.

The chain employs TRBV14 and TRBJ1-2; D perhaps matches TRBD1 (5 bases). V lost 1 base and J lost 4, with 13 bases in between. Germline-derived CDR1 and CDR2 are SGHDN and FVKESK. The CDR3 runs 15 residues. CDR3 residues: CASSQVGRRAYGYTF. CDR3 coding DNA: TGTGCCAGCAGCCAAGTGGGGCGTCGGGCCTATGGCTACACCTTC. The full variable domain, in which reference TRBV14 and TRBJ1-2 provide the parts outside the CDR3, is EAGVTQFPSHSVIEKGQTVTLRCDPISGHDNLYWYRRVMGKEIKFLLHFVKESKQDESGMPNNRFLAERTGGTYSTLKVQPAELEDSGVYFCASSQVGRRAYGYTFGSGTRLTVV.

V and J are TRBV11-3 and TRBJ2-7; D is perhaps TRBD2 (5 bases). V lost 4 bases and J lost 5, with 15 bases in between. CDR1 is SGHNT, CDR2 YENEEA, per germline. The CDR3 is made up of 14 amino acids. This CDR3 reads CASSSLAPFDEQYF. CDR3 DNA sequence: TGTGCCAGCAGCTCCCTAGCCCCATTTGACGAGCAGTACTTC.

DNA for the CDR3: TGTGCCAGCCGTGCGGGAGTTAACACAGATACGCAGTATTTT. Its protein is CASRAGVNTDTQYF. The chain joins TRBV27 to TRBJ2-3; 7 bases align to TRBD2. The CDR3 is made up of 14 amino acids. From germline, CDR1 is MNHEY and CDR2 SMNVEV (reference sequence). V trimming: 8 bases; J trimming: 2 bases; junction bases outside the gene matches: 7.

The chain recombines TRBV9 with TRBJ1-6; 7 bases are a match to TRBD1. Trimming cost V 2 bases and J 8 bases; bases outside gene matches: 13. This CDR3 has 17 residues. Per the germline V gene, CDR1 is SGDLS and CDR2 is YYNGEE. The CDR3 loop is CASSVSPTGQVDSPLHF. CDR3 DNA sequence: TGTGCCAGCAGCGTTTCTCCAACTGGACAGGTTGATTCACCCCTCCACTTT.

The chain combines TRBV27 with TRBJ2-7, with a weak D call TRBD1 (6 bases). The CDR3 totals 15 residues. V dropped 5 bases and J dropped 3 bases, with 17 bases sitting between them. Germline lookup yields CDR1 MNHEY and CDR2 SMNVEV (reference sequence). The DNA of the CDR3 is TGTGCCAGCAGTCCGAGCGGCAAGGGGGACTACGAGCAGTACTTC. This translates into CASSPSGKGDYEQYF.

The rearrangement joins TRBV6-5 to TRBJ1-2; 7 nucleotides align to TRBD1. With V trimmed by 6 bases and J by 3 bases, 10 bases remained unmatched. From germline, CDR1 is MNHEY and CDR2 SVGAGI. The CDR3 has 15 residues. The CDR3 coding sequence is TGTGCCAGCAGGGCTACAGACAGGGACGACTATGGCTACACCTTC. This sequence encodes CASRATDRDDYGYTF.

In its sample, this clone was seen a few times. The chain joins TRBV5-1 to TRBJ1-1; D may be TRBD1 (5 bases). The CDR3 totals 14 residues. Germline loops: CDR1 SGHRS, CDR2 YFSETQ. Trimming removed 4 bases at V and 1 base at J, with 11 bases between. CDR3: CASSPTGGNTEAFF. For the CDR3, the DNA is TGCGCCAGCAGCCCGACCGGGGGGAACACTGAAGCTTTCTTT.

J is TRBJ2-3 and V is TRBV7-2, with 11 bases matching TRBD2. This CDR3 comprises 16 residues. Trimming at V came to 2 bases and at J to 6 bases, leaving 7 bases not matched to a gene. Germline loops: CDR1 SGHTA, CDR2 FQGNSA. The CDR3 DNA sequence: TGTGCCAGCAGCTTAACTTCTAGCGGGGGGTTTGATACGCAGTATTTT. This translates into CASSLTSSGGFDTQYF.

CDR3 nucleotide sequence: TGTGCCAGCAGCTTGGACAGGGAGTATGGCTACACCTTC. Translating it yields CASSLDREYGYTF. The chain employs TRBV2 and TRBJ1-2, with 8 bases matching TRBD1. V dropped 6 bases and J dropped 5; count of bases not matched to a gene: 5. This CDR3 region has 13 residues. Germline-derived CDR1 and CDR2 are SNHLY and FYNNEI.

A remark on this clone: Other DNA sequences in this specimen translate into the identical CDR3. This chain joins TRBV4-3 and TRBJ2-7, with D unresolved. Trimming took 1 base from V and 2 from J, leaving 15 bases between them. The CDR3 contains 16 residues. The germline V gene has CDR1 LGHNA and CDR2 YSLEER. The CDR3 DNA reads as TGCGCCAGCAGCCAAGGCGTGTCAGGCTCCCCCTACGAGCAGTACTTC. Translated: CASSQGVSGSPYEQYF.

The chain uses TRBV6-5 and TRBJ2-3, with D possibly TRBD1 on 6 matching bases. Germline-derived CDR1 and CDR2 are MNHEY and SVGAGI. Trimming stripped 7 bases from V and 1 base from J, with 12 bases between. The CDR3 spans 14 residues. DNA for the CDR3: TGTGCCAGCACCCGGGACACCCGCACAGATACGCAGTATTTT. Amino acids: CASTRDTRTDTQYF.